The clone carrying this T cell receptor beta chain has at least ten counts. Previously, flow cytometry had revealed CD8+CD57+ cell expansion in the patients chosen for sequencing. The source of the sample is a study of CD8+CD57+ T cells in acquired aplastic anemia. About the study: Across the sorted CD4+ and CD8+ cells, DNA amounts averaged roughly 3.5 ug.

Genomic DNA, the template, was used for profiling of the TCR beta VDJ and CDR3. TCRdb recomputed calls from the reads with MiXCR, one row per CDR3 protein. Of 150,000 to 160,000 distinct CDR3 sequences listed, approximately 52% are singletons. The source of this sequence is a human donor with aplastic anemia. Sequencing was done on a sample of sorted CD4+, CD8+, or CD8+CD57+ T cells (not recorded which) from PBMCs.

Written as DNA, the CDR3 is TGTGCCACCAGCAGAGACAGGGGCGCGGGGGAGACCCAGTACTTC. Translating it yields CATSRDRGAGETQYF. This sequence joins TRBV15 and TRBJ2-5; D tentatively fits TRBD1 or TRBD2 (6 bases each). The CDR3 is made up of 15 amino acids. Germline-derived CDR1 and CDR2 are LNHNV and YYDKDF (reference sequence). Trimming cost V 0 bases and J 5 bases, with 13 bases left between them. Using reference TRBV15 and TRBJ2-5 for the parts outside the CDR3, the full variable domain is DAMVIQNPRYQVTQFGKPVTLSCSQTLNHNVMYWYQQKSSQAPKLLFHYYDKDFNNEADTPDNFQSRRPNTSFCFLDIRSPGLGDTAMYLCATSRDRGAGETQYFGPGTRLLVL.